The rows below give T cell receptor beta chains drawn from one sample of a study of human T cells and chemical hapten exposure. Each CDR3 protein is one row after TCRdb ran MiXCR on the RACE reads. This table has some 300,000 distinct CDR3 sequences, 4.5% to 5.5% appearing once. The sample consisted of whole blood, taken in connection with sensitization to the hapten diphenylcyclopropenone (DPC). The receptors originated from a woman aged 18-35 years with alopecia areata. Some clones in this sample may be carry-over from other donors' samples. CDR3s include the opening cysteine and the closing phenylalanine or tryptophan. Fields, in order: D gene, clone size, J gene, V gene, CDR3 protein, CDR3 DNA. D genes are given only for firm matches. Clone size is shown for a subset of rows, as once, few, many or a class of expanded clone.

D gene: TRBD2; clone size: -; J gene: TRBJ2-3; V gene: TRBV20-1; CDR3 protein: CSAFIPSGSTDTQYF; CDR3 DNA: TGCAGTGCCTTCATCCCTAGCGGGAGCACAGATACGCAGTATTTT
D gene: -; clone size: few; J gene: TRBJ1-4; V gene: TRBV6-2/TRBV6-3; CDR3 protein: CASRSSTGEKLFF; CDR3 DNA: TGTGCCAGCCGATCCTCAACAGGAGAAAAACTGTTTTTT
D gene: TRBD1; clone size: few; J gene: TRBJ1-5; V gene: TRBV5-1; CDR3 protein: CASSLAPRQGNQPQHF; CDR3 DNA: TGCGCCAGCAGCTTGGCTCCGCGACAGGGTAATCAGCCCCAGCATTTT
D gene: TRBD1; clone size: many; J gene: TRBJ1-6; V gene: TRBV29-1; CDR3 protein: CSVETGADSPLHF; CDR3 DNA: TGCAGCGTGGAGACAGGGGCCGATTCACCCCTCCACTTT
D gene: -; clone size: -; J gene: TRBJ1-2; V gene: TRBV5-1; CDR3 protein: CASSPSDGNYGYTF; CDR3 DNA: TGCGCCAGCAGCCCATCGGACGGTAACTATGGCTACACCTTC
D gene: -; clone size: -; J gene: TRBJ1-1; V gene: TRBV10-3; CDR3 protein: CAISRFALGGNTEAFF; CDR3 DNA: TGTGCCATCAGTCGATTCGCTCTGGGCGGGAACACTGAAGCTTTCTTT
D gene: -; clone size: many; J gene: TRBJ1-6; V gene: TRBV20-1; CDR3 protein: CSVSGGSGNSPLHF; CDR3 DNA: TGCAGTGTCTCGGGGGGAAGCGGGAATTCACCCCTCCACTTT
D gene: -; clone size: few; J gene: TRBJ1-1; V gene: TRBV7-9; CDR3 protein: CASSPGRAAEAFF; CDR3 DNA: TGTGCCAGCAGCCCCGGGCGGGCGGCTGAAGCTTTCTTT
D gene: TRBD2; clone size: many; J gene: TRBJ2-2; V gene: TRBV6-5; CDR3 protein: CASSYSRDYPGELFF; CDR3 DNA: TGTGCCAGCAGTTACTCCCGGGACTACCCCGGAGAGCTGTTTTTT
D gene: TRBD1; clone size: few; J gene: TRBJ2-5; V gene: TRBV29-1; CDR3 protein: CSVEGAGTVETQYF; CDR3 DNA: TGCAGCGTTGAAGGGGCAGGGACAGTGGAGACCCAGTACTTC
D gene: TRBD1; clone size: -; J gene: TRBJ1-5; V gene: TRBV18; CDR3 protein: CASSPRPGTGTSQPQHF; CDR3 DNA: TGTGCCAGCTCACCTCGTCCCGGGACAGGGACGAGCCAGCCCCAGCATTTT
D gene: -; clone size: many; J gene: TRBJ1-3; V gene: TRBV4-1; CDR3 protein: CASSQLTGRIGNTIYF; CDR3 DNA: TGCGCCAGCAGCCAGCTCACAGGGCGCATTGGAAACACCATATATTTT
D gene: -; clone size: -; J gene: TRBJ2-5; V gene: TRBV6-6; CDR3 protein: CASRHSGTQYF; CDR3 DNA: TGTGCCAGCAGACACTCGGGGACCCAGTACTTC
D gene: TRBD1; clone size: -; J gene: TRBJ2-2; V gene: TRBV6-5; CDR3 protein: CASRDRGGTGELFF; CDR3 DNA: TGTGCCAGCAGGGACAGGGGAGGCACCGGGGAGCTGTTTTTT
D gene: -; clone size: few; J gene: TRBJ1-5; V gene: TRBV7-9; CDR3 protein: CASSLGYSPQPQHF; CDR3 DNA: TGTGCCAGCAGCTTGGGGTACAGCCCACAGCCCCAGCATTTT
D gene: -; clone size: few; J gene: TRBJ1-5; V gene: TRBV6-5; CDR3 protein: CASSDGTPDQPQHF; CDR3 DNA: TGTGCCAGCAGTGACGGGACACCCGATCAGCCCCAGCATTTT
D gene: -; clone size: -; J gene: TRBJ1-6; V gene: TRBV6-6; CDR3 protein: CASSYTGRRRRSPLHF; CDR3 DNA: TGTGCCAGCAGTTACACGGGCCGCCGCCGGAGATCACCCCTCCACTTT
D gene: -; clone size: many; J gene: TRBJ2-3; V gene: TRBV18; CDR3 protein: CASSRYTDTQYF; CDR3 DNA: TGTGCCAGCTCACGGTACACAGATACGCAGTATTTT
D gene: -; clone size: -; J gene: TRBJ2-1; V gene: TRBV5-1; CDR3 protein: CASSLETAAYNEQFF; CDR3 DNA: TGCGCCAGCAGCTTAGAAACAGCCGCCTACAATGAGCAGTTCTTC
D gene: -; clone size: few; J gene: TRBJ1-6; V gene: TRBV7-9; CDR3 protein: CASSRGDQTRVHF; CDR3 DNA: TGTGCCAGCAGCCGAGGGGACCAAACCCGGGTCCACTTT
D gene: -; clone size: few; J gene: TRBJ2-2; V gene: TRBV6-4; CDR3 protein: CASSFERGTGELFF; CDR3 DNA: TGTGCCAGCAGTTTTGAGAGGGGCACCGGGGAGCTGTTTTTT
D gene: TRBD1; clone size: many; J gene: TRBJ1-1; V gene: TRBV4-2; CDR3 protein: CASSPSTGVVLSEAFF; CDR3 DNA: TGTGCCAGCAGCCCCTCTACAGGGGTTGTATTATCTGAAGCTTTCTTT
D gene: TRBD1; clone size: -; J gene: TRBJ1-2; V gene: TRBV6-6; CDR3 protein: CASSAMTGDTYGYTF; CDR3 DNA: TGTGCCAGCAGTGCCATGACAGGGGACACGTATGGCTACACCTTC
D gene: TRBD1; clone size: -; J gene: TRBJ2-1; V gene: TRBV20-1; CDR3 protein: CSAPRGGQGGNEQFF; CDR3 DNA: TGCAGTGCTCCTAGAGGGGGACAGGGGGGCAATGAGCAGTTCTTC
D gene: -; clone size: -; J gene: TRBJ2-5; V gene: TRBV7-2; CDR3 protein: CASSLDGSQETQYF; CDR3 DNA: TGTGCCAGCAGCTTGGACGGCTCCCAAGAGACCCAGTACTTC
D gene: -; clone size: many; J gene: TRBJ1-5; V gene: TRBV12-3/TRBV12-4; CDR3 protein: CASSLEGDQPQHF; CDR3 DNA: TGTGCCAGCAGTTTAGAAGGGGATCAGCCCCAGCATTTT
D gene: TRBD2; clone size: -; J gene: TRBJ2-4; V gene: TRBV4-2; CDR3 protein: CASSHGPGGSVDIQYF; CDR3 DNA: TGTGCCAGCAGCCATGGTCCCGGGGGGTCGGTCGACATTCAGTACTTC
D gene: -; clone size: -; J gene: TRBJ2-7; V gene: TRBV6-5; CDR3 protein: CAAGTGVYEQYF; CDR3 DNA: TGTGCCGCGGGAACAGGGGTCTACGAGCAGTACTTC
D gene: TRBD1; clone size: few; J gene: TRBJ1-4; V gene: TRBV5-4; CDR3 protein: CASSSQGAVVIDEKLFF; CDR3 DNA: TGTGCCAGCAGCTCACAGGGGGCAGTTGTTATCGATGAAAAACTGTTTTTT
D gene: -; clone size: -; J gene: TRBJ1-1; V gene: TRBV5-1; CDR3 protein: CASSEYWYTEAFF; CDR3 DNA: TGCGCCAGCAGCGAGTATTGGTACACTGAAGCTTTCTTT
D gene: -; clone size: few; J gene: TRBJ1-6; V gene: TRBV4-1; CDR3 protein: CASSQEEYSPLHF; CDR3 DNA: TGCGCCAGCAGCCAAGAGGAATATTCACCCCTCCACTTT
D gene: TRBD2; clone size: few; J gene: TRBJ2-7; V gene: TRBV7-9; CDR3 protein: CASSRSGGDYEQYF; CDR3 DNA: TGTGCCAGCAGCCGTAGCGGGGGTGACTACGAGCAGTACTTC
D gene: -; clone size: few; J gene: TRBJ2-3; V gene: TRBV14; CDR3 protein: CASSQDGLRPDTQYF; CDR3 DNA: TGTGCCAGCAGCCAAGATGGTCTGAGGCCTGATACGCAGTATTTT
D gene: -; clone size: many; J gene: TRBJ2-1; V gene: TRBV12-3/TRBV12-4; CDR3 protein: CASSRGSSYNEQFF; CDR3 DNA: TGTGCCAGCAGTCGAGGATCTTCCTACAATGAGCAGTTCTTC
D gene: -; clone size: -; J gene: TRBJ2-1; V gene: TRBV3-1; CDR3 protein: CASSQLKGNEQFF; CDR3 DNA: TGTGCCAGCAGCCAGTTAAAGGGTAATGAGCAGTTCTTC
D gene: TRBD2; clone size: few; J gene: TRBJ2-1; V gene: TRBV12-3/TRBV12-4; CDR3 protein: CASELSGGVDNEQFF; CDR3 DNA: TGTGCCAGCGAACTTAGCGGGGGGGTGGACAATGAGCAGTTCTTC
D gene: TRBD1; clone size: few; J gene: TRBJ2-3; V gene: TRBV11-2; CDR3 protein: CASSPVQGADTQYF; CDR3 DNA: TGTGCCAGCAGCCCCGTACAGGGGGCTGATACGCAGTATTTT
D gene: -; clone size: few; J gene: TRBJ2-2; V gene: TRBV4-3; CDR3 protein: CASSQAEIFRNTGELFF; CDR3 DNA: TGCGCCAGCAGCCAAGCAGAGATCTTCCGGAACACCGGGGAGCTGTTTTTT
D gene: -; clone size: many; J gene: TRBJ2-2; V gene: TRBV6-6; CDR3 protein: CASSPTGGAGELFF; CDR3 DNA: TGTGCCAGCAGCCCGACAGGCGGAGCCGGGGAGCTGTTTTTT
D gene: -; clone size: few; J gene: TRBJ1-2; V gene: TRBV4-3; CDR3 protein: CASSPGVESYGYTF; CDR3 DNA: TGCGCCAGCAGCCCAGGGGTGGAGAGCTATGGCTACACCTTC
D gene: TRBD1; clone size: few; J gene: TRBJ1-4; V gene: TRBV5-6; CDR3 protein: CASSLGTAGEKLFF; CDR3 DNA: TGTGCCAGCAGCTTAGGGACAGCGGGCGAAAAACTGTTTTTT
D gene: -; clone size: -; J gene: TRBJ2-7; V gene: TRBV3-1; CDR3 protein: CASSQGGREQYF; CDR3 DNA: TGTGCCAGCAGCCAAGGTGGGAGGGAGCAGTACTTC
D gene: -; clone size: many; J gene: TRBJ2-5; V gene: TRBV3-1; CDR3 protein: CASSQGETQYF; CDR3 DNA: TGTGCCAGCAGCCAGGGGGAGACCCAGTACTTC
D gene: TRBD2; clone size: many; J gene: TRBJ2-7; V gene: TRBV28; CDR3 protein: CASSLAGERYEQYF; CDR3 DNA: TGTGCCAGCAGTTTAGCGGGGGAACGCTACGAGCAGTACTTC
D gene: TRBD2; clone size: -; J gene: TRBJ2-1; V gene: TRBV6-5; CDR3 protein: CASSYEGGSSYNEQFF; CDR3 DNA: TGTGCCAGCAGTTACGAGGGAGGGAGCTCCTACAATGAGCAGTTCTTC
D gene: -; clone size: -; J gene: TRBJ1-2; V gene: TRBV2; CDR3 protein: CASSGMDGATF; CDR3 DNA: TGTGCCAGCAGTGGTATGGACGGAGCCACCTTC
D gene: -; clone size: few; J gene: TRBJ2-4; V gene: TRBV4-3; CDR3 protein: CASSQGRSGESIQYF; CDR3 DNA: TGCGCCAGCAGCCAGGGCCGTTCGGGGGAGAGCATTCAGTACTTC
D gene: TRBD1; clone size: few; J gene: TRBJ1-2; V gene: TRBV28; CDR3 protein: CASSLRDRADYGYTF; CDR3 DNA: TGTGCCAGCAGTTTAAGGGACAGGGCTGACTATGGCTACACCTTC
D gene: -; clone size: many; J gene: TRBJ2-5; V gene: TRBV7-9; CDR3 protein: CASSFEPKETQYF; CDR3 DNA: TGTGCCAGCAGCTTTGAGCCCAAAGAGACCCAGTACTTC
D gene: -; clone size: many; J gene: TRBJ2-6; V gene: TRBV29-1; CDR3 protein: CSVEDSAGANVLTF; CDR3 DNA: TGCAGCGTTGAAGATTCGGCTGGGGCCAACGTCCTGACTTTC